This TCR beta chain was captured in a study of lymphopenia after photon versus proton radiotherapy. The data were produced by immunoSEQ multiplex PCR, yet TCRdb's version contains in-frame clones alone and is incomplete. The data show about 42,000 clones, around four fifths seen once. Notes on the study in general: Under photons, naive T cells and diversity fell while effector/memory populations rose. After lymphocyte nadir, photon-treated repertoires showed oligoclonal expansion, especially CD8+ Temra.

Germline lookup yields CDR1 MNHNY and CDR2 SVGAGI (reference sequence). This CDR3 is 16 amino acids long. Losses at the gene ends were 6 bases for V and 7 bases for J; bases not matched to a gene: 14. On this clone: Antigen specificity is unknown.

The source material was peripheral blood, sampled from a patient treated with proton-based radiotherapy. This sequence joins TRBV6-6 and TRBJ2-2; 7 nucleotides agree with TRBD1. The receptor was derived from a woman in her 70s with pancreatic cancer. CDR3: CASRRGTVSRGGELFF. The CDR3 DNA sequence: TGTGCCAGCAGACGAGGGACAGTAAGTCGCGGCGGGGAGCTGTTTTTT.